The 16 T cell receptor beta chains in this list originate from one sample, sequenced in a study of blood T cell repertoires in COVID-19. Method: immunoSEQ multiplex PCR; TCRdb's copy keeps in-frame clones and lacks some. The sample yields about 140,000 clones, approximately 89% seen once. Input material: peripheral blood. Receptors were obtained from a human donor in a cohort sampled during active COVID-19.

Only one count was recorded for this clone. This chain links TRBV18 with TRBJ1-2; 7 nucleotides align to TRBD1. The CDR3 is made up of 14 amino acids. In germline, CDR1 is KGHSH, CDR2 LQKENI. After removal of 4 bases from V and 4 bases from J, the junction contained 6 bases not matched to a gene. As DNA, the CDR3 is TGTGCCAGCTCACTACAGGGGATCGCCTATGGCTACACCTTC. Protein sequence: CASSLQGIAYGYTF.

The chain employs TRBV6-5 and TRBJ1-5; the D gene is possibly TRBD1 (6 bases). V was clipped by 6 bases and J by 3 bases, with 9 bases between them. Germline V gene sequence: CDR1 MNHEY, CDR2 SVGAGI. The CDR3 contains 13 residues. The CDR3 sequence is CASRDSYNQPQHF. CDR3 in DNA: TGTGCCAGCAGGGACAGCTACAATCAGCCCCAGCATTTT.

The chain employs TRBV11-2 and TRBJ2-1; tentative D call: TRBD1 (6 bases). V lost 6 bases and J lost 4, with 13 bases in between. CDR1 is SGHAT, CDR2 FQNNGV, per germline. This CDR3 has 14 residues. CDR3 DNA sequence: TGTGCCAGCAGAAGCAGGGGAGCTTACAATGAGCAGTTCTTC. Its translation is CASRSRGAYNEQFF.

The V and J genes are TRBV6-2 or TRBV6-3 and TRBJ1-2; 8 bases agree with TRBD1. The trim removed 5 bases at V and 2 bases at J, leaving 4 bases unmatched. The germline V gene has CDR1 MNHEY and CDR2 SVGEGT. CDR3 size: 14 residues. As DNA, the CDR3 is TGTGCCAGCAGTGACCGGACAGGGAACTATGGCTACACCTTC. This sequence encodes CASSDRTGNYGYTF.

This chain links TRBV7-9 with TRBJ2-5; possibly TRBD2 for D (5 bases). CDR1 and CDR2 (germline): SEHNR, FQNEAQ (reference sequence). The CDR3 extends over 13 amino acids. V was cut by 7 bases and J by 1 base, with 10 bases left in between. CDR3 nucleotide sequence: TGTGCCAGCAACGGGATGGGCCAAGAGACCCAGTACTTC. Its translation is CASNGMGQETQYF.

This chain connects TRBV9 to TRBJ1-3; D unclear. The V gene lost 4 bases and the J gene lost 0 bases, with 8 bases spanning the gap. Germline values: CDR1 SGDLS, CDR2 YYNGEE. The CDR3 loop spans 14 amino acids. The CDR3 protein is CASSPSISGNTIYF. The CDR3 coding sequence is TGTGCCAGCAGCCCATCCATCTCTGGAAACACCATATATTTT.

The chain joins TRBV7-8 to TRBJ2-5; 12 bases match TRBD2. Trimming took 0 bases from V and 4 from J; bases not matched to a gene: 9. The CDR3 loop spans 18 amino acids. The germline gives CDR1 SGHVS, CDR2 FQNEAQ. This CDR3 is CASSLAISRTSGVETQYF. The CDR3, as DNA: TGTGCCAGCAGCTTAGCGATTTCGAGGACTAGCGGGGTAGAGACCCAGTACTTC.

This chain links TRBV5-4 with TRBJ2-3, with D tentatively TRBD2 (6 bases). V was shortened by 2 bases and J by 7 bases, with 17 bases between the two germline ends. There are 15 residues in the CDR3. CDR1 is SGHNT, CDR2 YYREEE, per germline (reference sequence). The CDR3 nucleotides read TGTGCCAGCAGCTTAGGGTTGCGGGGCCGCAATACGCAGTATTTT. This gives the protein CASSLGLRGRNTQYF.

This sequence joins TRBV29-1 and TRBJ2-5, with D uncertain. This CDR3 region has 12 residues. Looked up from germline, CDR1 is SQVTM and CDR2 is ANQGSEA. With 5 bases removed from V and 5 bases from J, the gap between germline ends came to 12 bases. In nucleotides, the CDR3 is TGCAGCGTTTTCCGCATTCAGGAGACCCAGTACTTC. This sequence encodes CSVFRIQETQYF.

The J gene is TRBJ2-4, the V gene TRBV21-1; the table names TRBD2, a call not compared with the DNA. TRBV21-1 is a pseudogene locus. The CDR3 length is 15 residues. CDR3 coding DNA: TGTGCCAGCAGCAAATCAGGACTAGCCAAAAACATTCAGTACTTC. Encoded protein: CASSKSGLAKNIQYF.

Points on this clone: At the DNA level, this CDR3 is encoded by other sequences in the same sample as well. The V and J genes are TRBV5-4 and TRBJ1-1; no clear D. The germline gives CDR1 SGHNT, CDR2 YYREEE (reference sequence). The CDR3 consists of 12 residues. Trimming stripped 8 bases from V and 4 bases from J, with 12 bases between. The CDR3 DNA follows: TGTGCCAGTTCACAGAGGGCCACTGAAGCTTTCTTT. Translated: CASSQRATEAFF. Combining the CDR3 with reference TRBV5-4 and TRBJ1-1 gives the whole variable domain ETGVTQSPTHLIKTRGQQVTLRCSSQSGHNTVSWYQQALGQGPQFIFQYYREEENGRGNFPPRFSGLQFPNYSSELNVNALELDDSALYLCASSQRATEAFFGQGTRLTVV.

The chain employs TRBV5-1 and TRBJ2-5; the match to TRBD2 covers 7 bases. The ends lost 0 bases at V and 4 bases at J; junction bases unmatched: 3. Germline V lookup: CDR1 SGHRS, CDR2 YFSETQ. The CDR3 totals 14 residues. In DNA form, the CDR3 reads TGCGCCAGCAGCTTGGAACAGCGGGGAGAGACCCAGTACTTC. It encodes CASSLEQRGETQYF.

This chain uses TRBV7-9 with TRBJ1-1, with D possibly being TRBD1 (6 bases). Germline V CDR1 and CDR2: SEHNR, FQNEAQ (reference sequence). V was clipped by 4 bases and J by 0 bases, with 15 bases between them. This CDR3 region has 16 residues. CDR3 residues: CASSSPGGHMNTEAFF. The CDR3 nucleotides are TGTGCCAGCAGCTCCCCGGGGGGACATATGAACACTGAAGCTTTCTTT.

The chain carries TRBV5-8 and TRBJ2-3; TRBD2 matches 14 bases. Germline CDR1 is SGHTS and CDR2 is YDEGEE. The junction had 12 bases not matched to a gene; V was cut back by 3 bases and J by 6 bases. This CDR3 spans 18 amino acids. The CDR3 reads CASSSGLAGGRGADTQYF. The CDR3 region has the DNA TGTGCCAGCAGCTCTGGACTAGCGGGGGGCCGGGGGGCGGATACGCAGTATTTT.

To note about this clone: Other DNA sequences within the sample encode an identical CDR3. V is TRBV4-3 and J is TRBJ2-6, with TRBD2 matching over 7 bases. Unmatched junction bases numbered 1, after V lost 0 bases and J lost 2 bases. This CDR3 is built from 16 residues. Germline CDR1 and CDR2: LGHNA and YSLEER. The CDR3 sequence is CASSQDRGAGANVLTF. The CDR3 DNA sequence: TGCGCCAGCAGCCAAGATCGGGGGGCTGGGGCCAACGTCCTGACTTTC.

This rearrangement joins TRBV7-2 to TRBJ1-2; TRBD1 matches at 9 bases. Germline lookup yields CDR1 SGHTA and CDR2 FQGNSA. CDR3 length: 13 amino acids. Trimming at V came to 5 bases and at J to 6 bases, leaving 4 bases not matched to a gene. CDR3 sequence reads: CASSRQGENGYTF. The CDR3 DNA follows: TGTGCCAGCAGCCGACAGGGGGAGAATGGCTACACCTTC.